The clone carrying this T cell receptor (beta chain) was recorded a few times. Its specificity is not known. The use of a sample-barcoded 5' primer and a J-beta primer mix characterized a second PCR of roughly 6 to 11 cycles. MiXCR, applied by TCRdb to the 5' RACE reads, yields one record per CDR3 protein. The top ten clones hold 20% to 25% of a sample with roughly 1.9 million distinct CDR3 sequences, approximately 40% of them seen once. CDR3 length: 14 amino acids. Germline values: CDR1 SGDLS, CDR2 YYNGEE. V was cut by 0 bases and J by 5 bases, with 11 bases left in between. The sample belongs to a study of blood T cells in healthy people across ages. Study-wide points: Among T cells, TCR beta diversity per million cells dropped roughly linearly as age rose.

Each sample used at least 6.5 million PBMCs. The sequence came from a human donor in good health. The rearrangement joins TRBV9 to TRBJ1-2, with a tentative D call TRBD1 (6 bases). The sequenced material came from blood. The CDR3 reads CASSVGVGGYGYTF. DNA of the CDR3: TGTGCCAGCAGCGTAGGAGTAGGGGGGTATGGCTACACCTTC.